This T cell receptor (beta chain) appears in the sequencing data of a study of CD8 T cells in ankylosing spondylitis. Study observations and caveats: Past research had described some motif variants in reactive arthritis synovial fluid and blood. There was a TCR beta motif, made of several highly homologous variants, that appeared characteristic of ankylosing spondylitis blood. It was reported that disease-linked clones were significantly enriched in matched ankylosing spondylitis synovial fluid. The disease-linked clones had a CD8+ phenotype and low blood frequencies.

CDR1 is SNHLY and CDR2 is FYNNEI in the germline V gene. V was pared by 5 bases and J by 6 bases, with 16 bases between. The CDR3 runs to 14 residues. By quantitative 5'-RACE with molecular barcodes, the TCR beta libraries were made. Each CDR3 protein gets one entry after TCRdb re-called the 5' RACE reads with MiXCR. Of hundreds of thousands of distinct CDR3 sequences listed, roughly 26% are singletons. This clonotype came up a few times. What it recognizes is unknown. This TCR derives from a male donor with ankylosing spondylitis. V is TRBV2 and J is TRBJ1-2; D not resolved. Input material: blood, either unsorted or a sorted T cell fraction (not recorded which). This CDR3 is CASSQTELLDGYTF. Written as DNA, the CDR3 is TGTGCCAGCAGTCAAACAGAGCTCTTGGATGGCTACACCTTC.